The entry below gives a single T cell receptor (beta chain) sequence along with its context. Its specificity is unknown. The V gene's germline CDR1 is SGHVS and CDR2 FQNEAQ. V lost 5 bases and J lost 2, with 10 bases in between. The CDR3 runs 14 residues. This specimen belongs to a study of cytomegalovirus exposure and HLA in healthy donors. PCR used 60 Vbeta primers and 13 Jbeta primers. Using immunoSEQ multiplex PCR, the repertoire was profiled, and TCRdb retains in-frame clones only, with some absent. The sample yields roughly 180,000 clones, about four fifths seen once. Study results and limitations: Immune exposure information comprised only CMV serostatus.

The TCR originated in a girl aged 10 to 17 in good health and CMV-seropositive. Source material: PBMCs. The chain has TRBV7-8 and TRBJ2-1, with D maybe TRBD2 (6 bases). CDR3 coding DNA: TGTGCCAGCAGCCCCCCGGGGGCCTACAATGAGCAGTTCTTC. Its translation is CASSPPGAYNEQFF.